The text below deals with one TCR beta chain. Its specificity is unknown. The data originate from a study of PD-L1 blockade in urothelial cancer. Study in general: Patients began atezolizumab, 1,200 mg intravenously every 3 weeks, in about 2014.

The CDR3 consists of 16 residues. Germline trimming cut 6 bases from V and 0 bases from J; bases unmatched to any gene: 11. Germline V gene data show CDR1 as SGHRS and CDR2 as YFSETQ. Whole-study results and caveats: Blood TCR clonality below the median before treatment was a predictor of better survival.

This table comes from immunoSEQ multiplex PCR, and its TCRdb copy is limited to in-frame clones, with some not included. The sample records roughly 48,000 clones, under 90% being singletons. The input for sequencing was PBMCs, taken around atezolizumab (anti-PD-L1) treatment. The V and J genes are TRBV5-1 and TRBJ1-1, with TRBD1 identical over 7 bases. The source is a man aged 40-55 years with urothelial cancer. CDR3 region: CASTGRGQGVNTEAFF. For the CDR3, the DNA is TGCGCCAGCACGGGACGGGGGCAGGGGGTGAACACTGAAGCTTTCTTT.